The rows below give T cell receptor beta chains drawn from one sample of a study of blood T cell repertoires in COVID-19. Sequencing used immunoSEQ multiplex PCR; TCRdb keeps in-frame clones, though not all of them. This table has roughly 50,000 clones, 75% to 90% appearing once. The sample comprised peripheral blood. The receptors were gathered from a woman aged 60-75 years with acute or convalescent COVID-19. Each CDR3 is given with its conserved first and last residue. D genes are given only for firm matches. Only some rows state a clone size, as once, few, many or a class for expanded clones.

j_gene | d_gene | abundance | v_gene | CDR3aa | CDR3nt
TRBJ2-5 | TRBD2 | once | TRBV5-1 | CASSPQAGLAETQYF | TGCGCCAGCAGCCCACAAGCGGGGTTGGCAGAGACCCAGTACTTC
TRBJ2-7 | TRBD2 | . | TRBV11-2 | CASSIGTSGSYEQYF | TGTGCCAGCAGCATCGGGACTAGCGGCTCCTACGAGCAGTACTTC
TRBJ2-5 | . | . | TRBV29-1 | CSVERGYGETQYF | TGCAGCGTTGAAAGGGGGTATGGTGAGACCCAGTACTTC
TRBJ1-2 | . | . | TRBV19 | CASSRTTGRVTYGYTF | TGTGCCAGTAGTCGAACGACAGGTCGGGTGACCTATGGCTACACCTTC
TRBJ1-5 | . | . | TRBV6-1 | CASSESNGGNQPQHF | TGTGCCAGCAGTGAAAGTAACGGGGGCAATCAGCCCCAGCATTTT
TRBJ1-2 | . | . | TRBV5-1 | CASSLAGGANYGYTF | TGCGCCAGCAGCTTGGCCGGGGGAGCTAACTATGGCTACACCTTC
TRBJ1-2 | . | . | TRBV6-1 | CASSELGASRGYTF | TGTGCCAGCAGTGAACTTGGTGCCTCGCGGGGCTACACCTTC
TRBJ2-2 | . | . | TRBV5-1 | CASSSTGKEETGELFF | TGCGCCAGCAGCTCTACAGGGAAAGAAGAAACCGGGGAGCTGTTTTTT
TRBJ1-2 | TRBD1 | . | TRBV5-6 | CASSFTDRVLGYTF | TGTGCCAGCAGCTTTACCGACAGGGTTCTTGGCTACACCTTC
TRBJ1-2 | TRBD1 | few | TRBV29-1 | CSVAGTGNYGYTF | TGCAGCGTTGCCGGGACAGGGAACTATGGCTACACCTTC
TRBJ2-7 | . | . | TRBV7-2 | CASSPPWGGAEYEQYF | TGTGCCAGCAGCCCACCGTGGGGGGGGGCGGAATACGAGCAGTACTTC
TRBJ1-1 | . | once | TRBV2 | CASSEEGGITEAFF | TGTGCCAGCAGTGAAGAGGGGGGGATCACTGAAGCTTTCTTT
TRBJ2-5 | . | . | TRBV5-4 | CASRASGGEGETQYF | TGTGCCAGCAGGGCCAGTGGGGGCGAGGGGGAGACCCAGTACTTC
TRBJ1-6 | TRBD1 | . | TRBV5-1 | CASSPTGDNSPLHF | TGCGCCAGCAGCCCTACAGGGGATAATTCACCCCTCCACTTT
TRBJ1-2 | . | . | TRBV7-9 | CASSLDSIYGYTF | TGTGCCAGCAGCTTAGACAGCATTTATGGCTACACCTTC
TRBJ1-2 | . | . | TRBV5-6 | CASSLGAIVRSYGYTF | TGTGCCAGCAGCTTGGGCGCGATCGTCCGGTCTTATGGCTACACCTTC
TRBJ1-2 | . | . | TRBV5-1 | CASSWQGIEGYTF | TGCGCCAGCAGCTGGCAGGGGATTGAGGGCTACACCTTC
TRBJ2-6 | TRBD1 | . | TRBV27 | CASSLMGQGAAGANVLTF | TGTGCCAGCAGTTTGATGGGACAGGGGGCAGCTGGGGCCAACGTCCTGACTTTC
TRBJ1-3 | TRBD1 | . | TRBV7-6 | CASSLAGTAGNTIYF | TGTGCCAGCAGCTTAGCCGGGACAGCGGGAAACACCATATATTTT
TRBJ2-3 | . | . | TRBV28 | CASSLGGAPADTQYF | TGTGCCAGCAGTTTAGGGGGGGCACCGGCAGATACGCAGTATTTT
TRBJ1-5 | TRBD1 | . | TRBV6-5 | CASIQGVAQPQHF | TGTGCCAGCATACAGGGGGTAGCTCAGCCCCAGCATTTT
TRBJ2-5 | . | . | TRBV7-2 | CASSPGQEETQYF | TGTGCCAGCAGCCCCGGACAAGAAGAGACCCAGTACTTC
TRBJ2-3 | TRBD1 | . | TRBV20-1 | CSASVRDRGYADTQYF | TGCAGTGCTAGTGTCCGGGACAGGGGATACGCAGATACGCAGTATTTT
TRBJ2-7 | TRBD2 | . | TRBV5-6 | CASSLGGTSGSVNEQYF | TGTGCCAGCAGCTTGGGGGGGACTAGCGGGAGCGTAAACGAGCAGTACTTC
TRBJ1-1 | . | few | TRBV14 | CASSRRAAGVFTEAFF | TGTGCCAGCAGCCGTCGCGCGGCGGGAGTCTTCACTGAAGCTTTCTTT
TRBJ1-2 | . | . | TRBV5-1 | CASSRQDPSVGYGYTF | TGCGCCAGCAGCCGACAGGACCCCTCGGTGGGCTATGGCTACACCTTC
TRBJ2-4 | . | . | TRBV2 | CASSDRRRDTKNIQYF | TGTGCCAGCAGTGACCGAAGACGGGACACGAAAAACATTCAGTACTTC
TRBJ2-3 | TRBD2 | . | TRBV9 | CASSVAASGGLRTDTQYF | TGTGCCAGCAGCGTAGCGGCTAGCGGGGGGCTCCGCACAGATACGCAGTATTTT
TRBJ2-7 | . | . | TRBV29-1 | CSVEASRTVGGEQYF | TGCAGCGTTGAGGCTTCGAGGACAGTCGGTGGCGAGCAGTACTTC
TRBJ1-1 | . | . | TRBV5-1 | CASSSGNTEAFF | TGCGCCAGCAGCTCAGGGAACACTGAAGCTTTCTTT
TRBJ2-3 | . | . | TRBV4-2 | CASSQGISRISSTDTQYF | TGTGCCAGCAGCCAAGGTATTTCGCGCATTTCTAGCACAGATACGCAGTATTTT
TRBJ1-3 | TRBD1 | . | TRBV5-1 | CASSETGYGNTIYF | TGCGCCAGCAGCGAGACAGGGTATGGAAACACCATATATTTT
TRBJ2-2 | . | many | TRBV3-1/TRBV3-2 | CASSPLTGELFF | TGTGCCAGCAGCCCCCTGACCGGGGAGCTGTTTTTT
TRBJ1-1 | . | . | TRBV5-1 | CASSTGLTEAFF | TGCGCCAGCAGCACAGGGCTCACTGAAGCTTTCTTT
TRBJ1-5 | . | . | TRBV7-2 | CASSLRDPNQPQHF | TGTGCCAGCAGCTTGCGGGATCCCAATCAGCCCCAGCATTTT
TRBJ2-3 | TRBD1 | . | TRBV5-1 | CASREDPGGGDTQYF | TGCGCCAGCCGAGAAGACCCAGGGGGCGGGGATACGCAGTATTTT
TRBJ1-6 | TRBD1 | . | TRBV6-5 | CASSYSYRTGHSPLHF | TGTGCCAGCAGTTACTCGTACCGGACAGGTCATTCACCCCTCCACTTT
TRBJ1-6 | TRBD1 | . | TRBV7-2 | CASSPRGQGANSPLHF | TGTGCCAGCAGCCCCCGTGGACAGGGGGCAAATTCACCCCTCCACTTT
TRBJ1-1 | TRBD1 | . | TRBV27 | CASSPQLTGPDAFF | TGTGCCAGCAGCCCACAGTTGACAGGGCCTGACGCTTTCTTT